Reported below is one TCR beta chain. This clonotype was seen only a few times. Its antigen is still unknown. No base quality information exists; no much larger clone differs at one position. The library was made by PCR. This sample was sequenced with an Illumina HiSeq 2500. TCR libraries were prepared with molecular barcoding, using unique molecular identifiers to normalize TCRbeta repertoire quantification. TCRdb reanalyzed the raw reads on its own, using fastp at Q25 for trimming and MiXCR for clone calling, and kept in-frame beta chains. When rows share a CDR3 protein, they turn into one entry using the most common DNA and genes. Within this sample are under 850,000 distinct CDR3 sequences, with around 13% of them counted one time only. 0.79% of the sample is taken by the ten largest. Taken from cysteine to phenylalanine, the CDR3 has 14 residues. The read is trimmed to its CDR3 DNA, 42 bases read in frame from base 1. The germline ends are 15 bases apart after V is trimmed by 5 bases and J by 10 bases. Sequences SGHVS (CDR1) and FNYEAQ (CDR2) are obtained from the germline V gene.

This sample is part of a study of T-cell reconstitution after alpha-beta-depleted transplantation in children (dated by TCRdb to the mid-2010s). Notes on the research overall: The study quantitatively tracked T-cell immune reconstitution after TCRalphabeta/CD19-depleted allogeneic hematopoietic cell transplantation in children using TCR repertoire profiling. The paper as a whole reports these results and caveats: The high TCRbeta diversity at day 60 in some patients was ascribed to recipient T cells and intrathymic progenitors that had survived conditioning. Over subsequent months, a decline in hyperexpanded clone frequencies was noted, and after one year, T-cell counts and TCRbeta diversity were mostly ascribed to newly produced T cells. About two months after transplant, the apparently early recovery of alphabetaT-cell counts reportedly depended on just several hundred clones that had expanded rapidly and came from non-depleted graft cells.

The treatment or condition label on this specimen signifies: allogeneic hematopoietic cell transplantation with graft depleted of TCRalphabeta T cells and CD19 B cells. The transplant recipients were children given TCRalphabeta/CD19-depleted allogeneic hematopoietic cell grafts. The clonotype was recovered from a girl aged 2-9 years with congenital amegakaryocytic thrombocytopenia, due to receive a stem cell transplant. The chain was built from TRBV7-6 and TRBJ1-6, with no confidently assigned D gene. The sample here was PBMCs, taken before TCRalphabeta/CD19-depleted stem cell transplant. The DNA sequence is as follows: TGTGCCAGCAGCCCCAGAGATCCGGGATCACCCCTCCACTTT. This codes for CASSPRDPGSPLHF. When the CDR3 is completed using the reference TRBV7-6 and TRBJ1-6 genes on either side, the full variable domain is GAGVSQSPRYKVTKRGQDVALRCDPISGHVSLYWYRQALGQGPEFLTYFNYEAQQDKSGLPNDRFSAERPEGSISTLTIQRTEQRDSAMYRCASSPRDPGSPLHFGNGTRLTVT.